This TCR beta chain was sequenced for a study of shared clonotypes between healthy human individuals. Study in general: Participating donors consisted of two women and a few men aged 18 to 49.

About this clone itself: Its matching antigen is unknown.

Method: immunoSEQ multiplex PCR; TCRdb's copy keeps in-frame clones and lacks some. The data hold around 1.9 million clones, with 85% to 95% observed a single time. From germline, CDR1 is ENHRY and CDR2 SYGVKD. The CDR3 is made up of 14 amino acids. Trimming removed 3 bases at V and 5 bases at J, with 14 bases between. Cells designated naive CD8 were CD45RO-negative and were positively selected for CCR7, with terminally differentiated effector memory CD45RA+ cells excluded. Nashville, Tennessee was home to all donors, each a Caucasian adult. Points from the study as a whole: The study found lower generation probabilities in non-shared clonotypes than in those shared by all four donors. Larger estimated richness was generally recorded for naive subsets relative to memory subsets.

This rearrangement joins TRBV10-3 to TRBJ2-7; tentatively, D is TRBD2 (6 bases). The sequence was collected from a man aged 18 to 30 in good health. Some clones in this sample may be carry-over from other donors' samples. The sequencing sample was made of naive CD8+ T cells from PBMCs. As DNA, the CDR3 is TGTGCCATCAGTGATAGGGCAGGGAGGAACGAGCAGTACTTC. Translation gives CAISDRAGRNEQYF.